This entry concerns a single T cell receptor (beta chain). As yet, its antigen is unknown. The record originates from a study of shared clonotypes between healthy human individuals. Study-level results: Among a few donors, approximately 5.4% of naive CD4 clonotypes were found in common. A reduction in generation probabilities was seen for non-shared clonotypes relative to those shared by all four donors.

TCRdb's copy holds only in-frame clones and misses some; the assay was immunoSEQ multiplex PCR. The sample includes over a million clones, roughly 96% of them seen just once. Sequencing was carried out using naive CD4+ T cells sorted from blood. Specified subset: CD45RA+ positively selected. This clonotype originated in a man aged 30-40 years in good health.

CDR3 nucleotides: TGTGCCAGCAGAGAGACAGGCTATGCCTCTGGCTACACCTTC. Amino acids: CASRETGYASGYTF. The V and J genes are TRBV2 and TRBJ1-2; the D gene is possibly TRBD1 (6 bases). This CDR3 has 14 residues. Germline loops: CDR1 SNHLY, CDR2 FYNNEI. Trimming took off 6 bases at V and 7 bases at J, with 18 bases between the two ends.